This T cell receptor (beta chain) was captured in a study of cytomegalovirus exposure and HLA in healthy donors. Study at large: It was reported in a later analysis that the roughly 120 validation repertoires used the same platform as the approximately 670 first-cohort repertoires.

Sequenced by immunoSEQ multiplex PCR; TCRdb stores in-frame clones only, minus some. Seen here are some 130,000 clones, 70% to 85% observed once, and the top ten hold roughly 30%. Points from the study as a whole: The authors enumerated roughly 180 TCR beta chains as linked to cytomegalovirus. Most sequenced TCRs were rare (though some public TCRs occurred in many donors).

Germline assignment: CDR1 MNHEY and CDR2 SMNVEV (reference sequence). V lost 8 bases and J lost 8; bases outside the gene matches: 11. CDR3 length: 15 residues. This clone was seen a handful of times. Its antigen is as yet unknown. This TCR was recovered from a man younger than 40 in good health and CMV-seropositive. Sample: PBMCs. The chain links TRBV27 to TRBJ1-6; 8 nucleotides line up with TRBD1. The CDR3 nucleotides read TGTGCCAGCCAGTGGAGACAGGGGAGGGATTCACCCCTCCACTTT. Amino acids: CASQWRQGRDSPLHF.